The 26 T cell receptor beta chains given below trace back to one sample, sequenced in a study of blood T cell repertoires in COVID-19. Clones were sequenced by immunoSEQ multiplex PCR, and TCRdb holds only the in-frame ones, with some missing. The sample contains about 200,000 clones, roughly 86% of which appear only once. Sequencing input: peripheral blood. Receptor source: a man younger than 35 with active or convalescent COVID-19.

The chain has TRBV30 and TRBJ2-7; 9 nucleotides agree with TRBD1. CDR3 length: 14 amino acids. J was trimmed by 7 bases and V by 4 bases; bases with no gene match: 11. The germline V gene has CDR1 GTSNPN and CDR2 SVGIG (reference sequence). The CDR3 region has the DNA TGTGCCTGGAAAGCTGGGACAGGGTTTGGTGAGCAGTACTTC. As protein: CAWKAGTGFGEQYF.

The CDR3 here is CASSPRGGELETEAFF. The DNA of the CDR3 is TGTGCCAGCAGCCCTCGGGGTGGGGAGTTAGAAACTGAAGCTTTCTTT. The chain is built from TRBV7-9 and TRBJ1-1, with unresolved D. Germline values: CDR1 SEHNR, CDR2 FQNEAQ (reference sequence). The CDR3 length is 16 residues. V was cut by 5 bases and J by 5 bases, with 21 bases left in between.

The rearrangement uses TRBV6-1 and TRBJ2-1; no clear D gene. Germline-derived CDR1 and CDR2 are MNHNS and SASEGT. The CDR3 has 15 residues. Deletions cut 2 bases from V and 5 bases from J, with 13 bases between. CDR3 bases: TGTGCCAGCAGTGAACTAGAGTATGGTGACAATGAGCAGTTCTTC. It yields the protein CASSELEYGDNEQFF.

This chain links TRBV28 with TRBJ1-5; D remains ambiguous. The CDR3 covers 15 residues. Germline V CDR1 and CDR2: MDHEN, SYDVKM. V was shortened by 5 bases and J by 5 bases, with 16 bases between the two germline ends. The CDR3 DNA follows: TGTGCCAGCAGTGGTCACAGAGGCGGGGATCAGCCCCAGCATTTT. Encoded protein: CASSGHRGGDQPQHF.

This chain uses TRBV19 with TRBJ1-2; TRBD1 matches 10 bases. CDR1 is LNHDA, CDR2 SQIVND, per germline (reference sequence). With V trimmed by 1 base and J by 4 bases, 6 bases remained unmatched. The CDR3 loop spans 16 amino acids. This CDR3 reads CASSIVWGQGTYGYTF. In DNA form, the CDR3 reads TGTGCCAGTAGTATAGTCTGGGGACAGGGGACCTATGGCTACACCTTC.

This chain links TRBV7-9 with TRBJ1-1; D is uncertain. The CDR3 consists of 14 residues. V was clipped by 6 bases and J by 3 bases, with 14 bases between them. CDR1 SEHNR and CDR2 FQNEAQ come from the germline V gene (reference sequence). CDR3 loop: CASRSVGGHTEAFF. The CDR3 DNA reads as TGTGCCAGCAGATCCGTGGGTGGGCACACTGAAGCTTTCTTT.

CDR3 coding DNA: TGCGCCAGCAGCCAAGTTTGGTCGGGGGATCGGGGGAGTCAGCCCCAGCATTTT. Its translation: CASSQVWSGDRGSQPQHF. The chain links TRBV4-1 to TRBJ1-5; D is possibly TRBD1 (5 bases). The CDR3 totals 18 residues. Germline assignment: CDR1 MGHRA and CDR2 YSYEKL. The V end lost 1 base, the J end lost 6 bases, and 22 bases lay between the germline ends.

V usage is TRBV19 and J usage is TRBJ2-2, with a tentative D call TRBD2 (5 bases). V was cut by 4 bases and J by 3 bases, with 15 bases left in between. Germline loops: CDR1 LNHDA, CDR2 SQIVND (reference sequence). CDR3 length equals 16 residues. The CDR3 DNA follows: TGTGCCAGTAGTACCGAAGACGGGGTTGACACCGGGGAGCTGTTTTTT. Protein: CASSTEDGVDTGELFF.

This chain joins TRBV28 and TRBJ2-7; maybe TRBD1 (7 bases). Germline V gene data show CDR1 as MDHEN and CDR2 as SYDVKM. The CDR3 length is 14 residues. Trimming took 0 bases from V and 4 from J, leaving 10 bases between them. In DNA form, the CDR3 reads TGTGCCAGCAGTTTATGGGCAGGGGGGTACGAGCAGTACTTC. Protein: CASSLWAGGYEQYF.

The chain links TRBV6-5 to TRBJ1-4; TRBD1 matches at 7 bases. V lost 6 bases, J lost 7 bases, and 11 bases stayed unmatched. The germline V gene has CDR1 MNHEY and CDR2 SVGAGI. There are 15 residues in the CDR3. CDR3 loop: CASRDRDSSSEKLFF. CDR3 in DNA: TGTGCCAGCAGGGATAGGGACAGTTCGAGTGAAAAACTGTTTTTT.

The chain carries TRBV19 and TRBJ2-6, with no clear D. Trimming stripped 5 bases from V and 0 bases from J, with 11 bases between. Germline lookup yields CDR1 LNHDA and CDR2 SQIVND (reference sequence). The CDR3 sequence is 16 residues long. For the CDR3, the DNA is TGTGCCAGTAGTCCAGGCAGCTACTCTGGGGCCAACGTCCTGACTTTC. It is translated as CASSPGSYSGANVLTF.

The CDR3 DNA follows: TGTGCCAGCAGTGGTGATAGCGGGGGAGCAGAGACCCAGTACTTC. Its protein is CASSGDSGGAETQYF. The chain has TRBV2 and TRBJ2-5, with TRBD2 matching 9 bases. The CDR3 has 15 residues. Germline values: CDR1 SNHLY, CDR2 FYNNEI. V dropped 4 bases and J dropped 4; count of bases not matched to a gene: 7.

In this sample, this clone turned up once. V and J are TRBV4-2 and TRBJ2-3, with TRBD2 identical over 10 bases. Unmatched junction bases numbered 5, after V lost 2 bases and J lost 3 bases. Germline lookup yields CDR1 LGHNA and CDR2 YNFKEQ. CDR3 length: 16 amino acids. CDR3 residues: CASSQTTSGETDTQYF. CDR3 nucleotides: TGTGCCAGCAGCCAAACCACTAGCGGGGAAACAGATACGCAGTATTTT.

About this clone itself: This specimen includes other DNA sequences encoding the same CDR3. The V gene is TRBV30, the J gene TRBJ1-1; D may be TRBD1 (5 bases). This CDR3 has 11 amino acids. V was cut by 0 bases and J by 8 bases, with 7 bases left in between. Germline values: CDR1 GTSNPN, CDR2 SVGIG (reference sequence). CDR3 protein: CAWSVGGEAFF. Here the CDR3 DNA reads TGTGCCTGGAGTGTCGGGGGGGAAGCTTTCTTT.

The CDR3 sequence: CASSEDRAQGPQHF. The CDR3 nucleotides read TGTGCCAGCAGTGAGGACAGGGCCCAGGGGCCCCAGCATTTT. V gene TRBV6-1 combines with J gene TRBJ1-5; TRBD1 aligns across 8 bases. Trimming cost V 3 bases and J 9 bases; bases outside gene matches: 7. CDR1 and CDR2 from the germline V gene are MNHNS and SASEGT. The CDR3 runs 14 residues.

V and J are TRBV23-1 and TRBJ2-1; D might be TRBD2 (6 bases). TRBV23-1 is labeled an ORF, and its function is uncertain. The germline V and J ends were trimmed by 7 bases and 9 bases, with 16 bases remaining between them. The CDR3 contains 13 residues. The CDR3 spells CASIGWRDLEQFF. The CDR3 DNA sequence: TGCGCCAGCATCGGTTGGAGGGATCTTGAGCAGTTCTTC.

V gene TRBV4-3 combines with J gene TRBJ2-2, with 12 bases aligning to TRBD2. Trimming removed 2 bases from V and 4 bases from J; junction bases left unmatched: 2. The CDR3 runs to 16 residues. The germline CDR1 and CDR2 sequences are LGHNA and YSLEER. The CDR3 loop is CASSQQTSGGTGELFF. CDR3 DNA sequence: TGCGCCAGCAGCCAACAGACTAGCGGGGGCACCGGGGAGCTGTTTTTT.

A few counts support this clone. The genes are TRBV5-5 and TRBJ1-1; the D gene is possibly TRBD1 (6 bases). CDR1 and CDR2 from the germline V gene are SGHKS and YYEKEE (reference sequence). Trimming removed 4 bases from V and 1 base from J, with 14 bases in between. The CDR3 covers 15 residues. The CDR3 loop reads CASSLIPGQNTEAFF. CDR3 sequence (DNA): TGTGCCAGCAGCCTGATTCCGGGACAGAACACTGAAGCTTTCTTT.

The chain employs TRBV19 and TRBJ1-6, with TRBD1 identical over 8 bases. Germline assignment: CDR1 LNHDA and CDR2 SQIVND (reference sequence). Germline trimming cut 1 base from V and 7 bases from J; bases unmatched to any gene: 3. The CDR3 length is 15 residues. DNA of the CDR3: TGTGCCAGTAGTATAGGGACAGGGTACAATTCACCCCTCCACTTT. This sequence encodes CASSIGTGYNSPLHF.

The gene calls are TRBV27 and TRBJ1-2, with 8 bases aligning to TRBD1. Germline CDR1 and CDR2: MNHEY and SMNVEV (reference sequence). This CDR3 contains 15 residues. Trimming at V came to 6 bases and at J to 7 bases, leaving 13 bases not matched to a gene. The CDR3 DNA is TGTGCCAGCAGCCGCTCTCAGGGGGCTATTAGTGGCTACACCTTC. Its protein product is CASSRSQGAISGYTF.

This chain uses TRBV9 with TRBJ1-2, with TRBD1 identical over 7 bases. Germline values: CDR1 SGDLS, CDR2 YYNGEE. V lost 3 bases, J lost 2 bases, and 4 bases stayed unmatched. The length of the CDR3 is 14 residues. CDR3 amino acids: CASSAGTENYGYTF. The CDR3 coding sequence is TGTGCCAGCAGCGCCGGGACAGAGAACTATGGCTACACCTTC.

The chain links TRBV18 to TRBJ2-7; 8 bases line up with TRBD1. The J segment lost 6 bases and the V segment lost 3 bases, leaving 1 base of the junction unmatched. There are 12 residues in the CDR3. CDR1 and CDR2 (germline): KGHSH, LQKENI. The CDR3, as DNA: TGTGCCAGCTCACCGACAGGGGCCGAGCAGTACTTC. It encodes CASSPTGAEQYF.

This chain joins TRBV6-6 and TRBJ2-1, with D possibly TRBD2 on 5 matching bases. Germline V gene data show CDR1 as MNHNY and CDR2 as SVGAGI (reference sequence). The V and J ends lost 2 bases and 9 bases respectively, with 11 bases between them. CDR3 length equals 13 residues. CDR3 region: CASSYESSTEQFF. The CDR3 region has the DNA TGTGCCAGCAGTTACGAATCTAGCACTGAGCAGTTCTTC.

A single count supports this clone. The V call is TRBV4-3, the J call TRBJ1-6; TRBD1 aligns across 10 bases. Germline lookup yields CDR1 LGHNA and CDR2 YSLEER. Germline trimming cut 3 bases from V and 7 bases from J; bases unmatched to any gene: 6. There are 16 residues in the CDR3. The CDR3 reads CASSQTPGQGNSPLHF. CDR3 in DNA: TGCGCCAGCAGCCAGACCCCGGGACAGGGGAATTCACCCCTCCACTTT.

The V call is TRBV12-5, the J call TRBJ1-2, with D unclear. This CDR3 contains 16 residues. The germline V gene encodes CDR1 LGHNT and CDR2 FRNRAP. V lost 5 bases and J lost 4, with 20 bases in between. The CDR3 DNA follows: TGTGCTAGTGGTCCACCGGGCCTAGAGGAGGGCTATGGCTACACCTTC. This translates into CASGPPGLEEGYGYTF.

The chain joins TRBV6-5 to TRBJ2-1; a possible D gene is TRBD1 (6 bases). There are 15 residues in the CDR3. CDR1 is MNHEY, CDR2 SVGAGI, per germline. V lost 6 bases, J lost 2 bases, and 14 bases lay in between. The chain's CDR3 is CASSRPGQTYNEQFF. Written as DNA, the CDR3 is TGTGCCAGCAGCCGCCCCGGACAGACCTACAATGAGCAGTTCTTC.